The clone carrying this T cell receptor (beta chain) came up once. As yet, its antigen is unknown. This sample is part of a study of T cell responses to AZD1222 COVID-19 vaccine. General study findings and limits: Recipients of two AZD1222 doses showed rising Spike-specific TCR breadth and depth. At baseline, just a handful of AZD1222 recipients tested seropositive. Repertoire samples came only from after the peak T cell response.

The CDR3 spans 14 residues. V was cut by 2 bases and J by 3 bases, with 10 bases left in between. The V gene's germline CDR1 is GTSNPN and CDR2 SVGIG (reference sequence). TCRdb keeps only in-frame clones here, not all; method: immunoSEQ multiplex PCR. The data show over 110,000 clones, roughly 88% seen once. V gene TRBV30 combines with J gene TRBJ1-4, with a tentative D call TRBD1 (5 bases). The receptor was isolated from an adult who received the AZD1222 COVID-19 vaccine. The sample here was peripheral blood, taken 28 days after the second AZD1222 dose. CDR3 amino acids: CAWSIGGANEKLFF. As DNA, the CDR3 is TGTGCCTGGAGTATCGGGGGAGCTAATGAAAAACTGTTTTTT.